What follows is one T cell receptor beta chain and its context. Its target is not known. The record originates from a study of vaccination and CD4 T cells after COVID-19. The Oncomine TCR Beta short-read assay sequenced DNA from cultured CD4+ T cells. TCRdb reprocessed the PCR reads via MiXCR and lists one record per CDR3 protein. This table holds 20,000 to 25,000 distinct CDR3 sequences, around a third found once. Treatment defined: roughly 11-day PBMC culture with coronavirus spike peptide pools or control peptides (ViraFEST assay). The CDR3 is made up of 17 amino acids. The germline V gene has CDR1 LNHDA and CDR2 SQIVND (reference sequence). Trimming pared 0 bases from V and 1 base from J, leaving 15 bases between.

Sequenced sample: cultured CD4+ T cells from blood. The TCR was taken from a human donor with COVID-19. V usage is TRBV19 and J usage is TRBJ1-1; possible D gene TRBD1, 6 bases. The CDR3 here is CASSIERAGAKNTEAFF. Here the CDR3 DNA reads TGTGCCAGTAGTATAGAAAGGGCAGGGGCAAAGAACACTGAAGCTTTCTTT.